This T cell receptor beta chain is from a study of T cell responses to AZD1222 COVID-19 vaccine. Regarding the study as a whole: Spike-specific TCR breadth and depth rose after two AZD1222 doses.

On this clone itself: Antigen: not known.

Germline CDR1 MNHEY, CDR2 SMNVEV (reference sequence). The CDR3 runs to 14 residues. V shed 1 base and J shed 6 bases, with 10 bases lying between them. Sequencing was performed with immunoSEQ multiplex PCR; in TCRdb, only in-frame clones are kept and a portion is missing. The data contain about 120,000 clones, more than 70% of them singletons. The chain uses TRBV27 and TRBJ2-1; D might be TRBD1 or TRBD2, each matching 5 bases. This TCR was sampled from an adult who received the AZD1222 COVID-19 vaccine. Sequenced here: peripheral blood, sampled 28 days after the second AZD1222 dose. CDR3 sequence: CASSLYAGTNEQFF. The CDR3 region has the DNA TGTGCCAGCAGTTTATACGCAGGGACCAATGAGCAGTTCTTC.